These 15 T cell receptor beta chains were all obtained from the same sample, sequenced in a study. TCRdb reanalysed the 5' RACE reads using MiXCR and keeps one entry per CDR3 protein. The data show around 30,000 distinct CDR3 sequences, around a quarter seen once. The sample comprised memory CD4+ T cells sorted from blood. Subset specified: memory CD4+ T cells, CD4+CD45RO+CD25-. The receptors shown here come from a female donor with breast cancer.

The V call is TRBV7-2, the J call TRBJ2-5; D is perhaps TRBD1 or TRBD2 (6 bases each). The CDR3 has 18 residues. V was clipped by 5 bases and J by 2 bases, with 24 bases between them. CDR1 is SGHTA and CDR2 is FQGNSA in the germline V gene. The CDR3 DNA is TGTGCCAGCAGCGCCGCCCCCCGGGGGCGCGAATGGCAAGAGACCCAGTACTTC. Translating it yields CASSAAPRGREWQETQYF.

There are a few counts of this clonotype. This chain connects TRBV20-1 to TRBJ2-1; D is tentatively TRBD1 or TRBD2 (6 bases each). Germline CDR1 is DFQATT and CDR2 is SNEGSKA (reference sequence). The CDR3 has 16 residues. The V gene lost 5 bases and the J gene lost 7 bases, with 24 bases spanning the gap. The CDR3 bases are TGCAGTGCTGTCGATTTAGGGGGGAGTTATAATAATGAGCAGTTCTTC. Its translation: CSAVDLGGSYNNEQFF.

The V call is TRBV7-9, the J call TRBJ2-1, with unresolved D. V was cut by 3 bases and J by 2 bases, with 14 bases left in between. CDR1 SEHNR and CDR2 FQNEAQ come from the germline V gene (reference sequence). This CDR3 comprises 16 residues. CDR3 DNA sequence: TGTGCCAGCAGCTTCACACTGCAGGCAGCCTACAATGAGCAGTTCTTC. Translating gives CASSFTLQAAYNEQFF.

The gene calls are TRBV5-6 and TRBJ2-7, with unresolved D. With 3 bases removed from V and 5 bases from J, the gap between germline ends came to 15 bases. This CDR3 has 14 residues. The germline CDR1 and CDR2 sequences are SGHDT and YYEEEE. The CDR3 DNA follows: TGTGCCAGCAGCTATGGACCAGGTGAGGACGAGCAGTACTTC. Translation gives CASSYGPGEDEQYF.

This clonotype was counted ten times or more. J is TRBJ1-6 and V is TRBV4-1; a weak D match, TRBD1 (5 bases). The CDR3 is made up of 13 amino acids. The V end lost 2 bases, the J end lost 10 bases, and 9 bases lay between the germline ends. Germline CDR1 and CDR2: MGHRA and YSYEKL. The CDR3 region is CASSQFRQSPLHF. DNA for the CDR3: TGCGCCAGCAGCCAATTCAGACAGTCACCCCTCCACTTT.

Here the CDR3 reads CASTATPVNYNEQFF. The CDR3 DNA reads TGTGCCAGCACCGCGACCCCCGTCAACTACAATGAGCAGTTCTTC. The chain employs TRBV12-3 or TRBV12-4 and TRBJ2-1, with D hard to call. The CDR3 contains 15 residues. The V and J ends lost 7 bases and 3 bases respectively, with 16 bases between them.

This clonotype came up a few times. V is TRBV27 and J is TRBJ2-5; TRBD2 is a possible D gene (6 bases). This CDR3 has 13 amino acids. The V gene's germline CDR1 is MNHEY and CDR2 SMNVEV (reference sequence). The V end lost 6 bases, the J end lost 2 bases, and 10 bases lay between the germline ends. The CDR3 loop is CASSHAGQETQYF. In DNA, the CDR3 is TGTGCCAGCAGCCACGCGGGACAAGAGACCCAGTACTTC.

Sample share makes this clonotype medium-sized. The J gene is TRBJ2-4, the V gene TRBV5-1; 10 bases agree with TRBD1. The germline gives CDR1 SGHRS, CDR2 YFSETQ. V was clipped by 0 bases and J by 8 bases; unmatched bases: 5. CDR3 length: 15 amino acids. CDR3 sequence: CASSLAGGTGDIQYF. For the CDR3, the DNA is TGCGCCAGCAGCTTGGCAGGAGGGACAGGGGACATTCAGTACTTC.

The rearrangement joins TRBV9 to TRBJ2-3; TRBD2 matches 13 bases. This CDR3 comprises 16 residues. Trimming cost V 4 bases and J 5 bases; bases outside gene matches: 7. Germline-derived CDR1 and CDR2 are SGDLS and YYNGEE. The DNA for the CDR3 is TGTGCCAGCAGCTCAAGGACTAGCGGGAGTTTAGATACGCAGTATTTT. Residues: CASSSRTSGSLDTQYF.

This clonotype occurred many times. The chain couples TRBV27 to TRBJ2-3, with 7 bases matching TRBD2. CDR1 is MNHEY, CDR2 SMNVEV, per germline (reference sequence). Trimming cost V 6 bases and J 2 bases; bases outside gene matches: 14. The CDR3 extends over 17 amino acids. This CDR3 reads CASSWGGGGGNTDTQYF. DNA of the CDR3: TGTGCCAGCAGCTGGGGCGGCGGGGGAGGAAACACAGATACGCAGTATTTT.

This clonotype was detected only a few times. The chain uses TRBV6-2 or TRBV6-3 and TRBJ2-7; no clear D. V dropped 3 bases and J dropped 6 bases, with 24 bases sitting between them. The CDR3 totals 17 residues. Germline CDR1 MNHEY, CDR2 SVGEGT. CDR3 sequence: CASSYLGRLRFFGEQYF. In nucleotides, the CDR3 is TGTGCCAGCAGTTATTTGGGCAGACTTCGTTTTTTTGGCGAGCAGTACTTC.

The chain recombines TRBV20-1 with TRBJ2-7, with a weak D call TRBD2 (5 bases). The CDR3 has 13 amino acids. Germline V gives CDR1 DFQATT, CDR2 SNEGSKA (reference sequence). The V end was cut by 0 bases, the J end by 6 bases, with 12 bases between. CDR3 coding DNA: TGCAGTGCTAGAGATGGGCTAGCCGGCGAGCAGTACTTC. Translation: CSARDGLAGEQYF.

CDR3 bases: TGTGCCAGCAGCTCCAACAAGGGAGGGGGCAATCAGCCCCAGCATTTT. Its translation: CASSSNKGGGNQPQHF. The chain couples TRBV3-1 to TRBJ1-5; D is perhaps TRBD1 (5 bases). CDR1 and CDR2 from the germline V gene are LGHDT and YNNKEL (reference sequence). The CDR3 runs 16 residues. V shed 5 bases and J shed 2 bases, with 16 bases lying between them.

V is TRBV7-6 and J is TRBJ2-7, with D uncertain. The CDR3 loop spans 14 amino acids. Trimming stripped 6 bases from V and 1 base from J, with 13 bases between. The germline CDR1 and CDR2 sequences are SGHVS and FNYEAQ. The CDR3 DNA reads TGTGCCAGCAGTCAACGGTTAGGATCCTACGAGCAGTACTTC. Residues: CASSQRLGSYEQYF. Full variable domain (missing parts from reference TRBV7-6 and TRBJ2-7): GAGVSQSPRYKVTKRGQDVALRCDPISGHVSLYWYRQALGQGPEFLTYFNYEAQQDKSGLPNDRFSAERPEGSISTLTIQRTEQRDSAMYRCASSQRLGSYEQYFGPGTRLTVT.

This clonotype has a count of ten or more. This sequence joins TRBV7-9 and TRBJ1-1, with unresolved D. The CDR3 loop spans 12 amino acids. The V end lost 4 bases, the J end lost 1 base, and 4 bases lay between the germline ends. The germline gives CDR1 SEHNR, CDR2 FQNEAQ (reference sequence). The CDR3: CASSSTNTEAFF. Written as DNA, the CDR3 is TGTGCCAGCAGCTCCACGAACACTGAAGCTTTCTTT.